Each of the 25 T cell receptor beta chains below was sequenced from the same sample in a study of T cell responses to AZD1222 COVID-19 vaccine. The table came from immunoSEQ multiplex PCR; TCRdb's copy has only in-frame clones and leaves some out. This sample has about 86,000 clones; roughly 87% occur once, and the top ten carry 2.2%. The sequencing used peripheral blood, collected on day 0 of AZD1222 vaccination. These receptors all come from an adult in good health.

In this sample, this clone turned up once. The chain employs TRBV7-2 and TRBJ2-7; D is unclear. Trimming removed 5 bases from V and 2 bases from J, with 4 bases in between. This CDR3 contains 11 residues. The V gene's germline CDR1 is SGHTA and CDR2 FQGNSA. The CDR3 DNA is TGTGCCAGCAGCCCCCCCTACGAGCAGTACTTC. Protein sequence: CASSPPYEQYF.

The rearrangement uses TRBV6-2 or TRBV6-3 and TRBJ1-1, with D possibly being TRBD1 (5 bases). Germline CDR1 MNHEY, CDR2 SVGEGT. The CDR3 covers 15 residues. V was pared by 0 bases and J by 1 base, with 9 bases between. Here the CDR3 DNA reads TGTGCCAGCAGTTACTCGTCCCAGGGGAACACTGAAGCTTTCTTT. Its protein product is CASSYSSQGNTEAFF.

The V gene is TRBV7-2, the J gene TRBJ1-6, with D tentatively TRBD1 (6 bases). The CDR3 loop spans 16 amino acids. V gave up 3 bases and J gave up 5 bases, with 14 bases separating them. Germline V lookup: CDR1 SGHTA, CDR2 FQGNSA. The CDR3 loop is CASSLAGAMNNSPLHF. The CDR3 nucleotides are TGTGCCAGCAGCTTGGCGGGGGCGATGAATAATTCACCCCTCCACTTT.

The CDR3 DNA follows: TGTGCCTGGAGCGGGACTAGCGGGGCCCTCTACGAGCAGTACTTC. Translating it yields CAWSGTSGALYEQYF. The gene calls are TRBV30 and TRBJ2-7; 13 bases are a match to TRBD2. The germline V gene encodes CDR1 GTSNPN and CDR2 SVGIG (reference sequence). CDR3 size: 15 residues. After removal of 3 bases from V and 3 bases from J, the junction contained 5 bases not matched to a gene.

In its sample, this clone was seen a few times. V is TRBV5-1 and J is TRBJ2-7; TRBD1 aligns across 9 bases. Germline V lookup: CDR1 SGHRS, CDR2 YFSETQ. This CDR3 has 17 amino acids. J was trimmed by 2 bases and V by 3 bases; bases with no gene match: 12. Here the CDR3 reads CASSSALGTGSPYEQYF. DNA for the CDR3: TGCGCCAGCAGCTCGGCTCTTGGGACAGGGTCTCCCTACGAGCAGTACTTC.

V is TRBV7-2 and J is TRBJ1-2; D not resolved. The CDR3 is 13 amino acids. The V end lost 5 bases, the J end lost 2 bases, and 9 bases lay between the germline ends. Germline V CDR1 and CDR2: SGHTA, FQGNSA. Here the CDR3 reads CASSSPVNYGYTF. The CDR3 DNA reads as TGTGCCAGCAGCAGCCCGGTAAACTATGGCTACACCTTC.

CDR3 DNA: TGTGCCAGTAGTATTCGCCAGGGGGCGGCGAACACCGGGGAGCTGTTTTTT. Residues: CASSIRQGAANTGELFF. The V call is TRBV19, the J call TRBJ2-2; TRBD1 matches 8 bases. The CDR3 runs 17 residues. Germline-derived CDR1 and CDR2 are LNHDA and SQIVND (reference sequence). Losses at the gene ends were 3 bases for V and 0 bases for J; bases not matched to a gene: 6.

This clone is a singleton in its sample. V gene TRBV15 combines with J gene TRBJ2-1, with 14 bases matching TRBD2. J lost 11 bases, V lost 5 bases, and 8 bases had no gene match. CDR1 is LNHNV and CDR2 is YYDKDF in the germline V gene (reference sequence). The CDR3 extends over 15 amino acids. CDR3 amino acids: CATSSTSGRATKQFF. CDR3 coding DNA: TGTGCCACCAGCTCGACTAGCGGGAGGGCCACGAAGCAGTTCTTC.

CDR3 DNA sequence: TGTGCCAGCAGTTTAGCGAGGGGGAAGGGGCATTTT. Translation gives CASSLARGKGHF. J is TRBJ1-5 and V is TRBV12-3 or TRBV12-4, with D perhaps TRBD1 (6 bases). The CDR3 is 12 residues long. V was cut by 0 bases and J by 15 bases, with 12 bases left in between.

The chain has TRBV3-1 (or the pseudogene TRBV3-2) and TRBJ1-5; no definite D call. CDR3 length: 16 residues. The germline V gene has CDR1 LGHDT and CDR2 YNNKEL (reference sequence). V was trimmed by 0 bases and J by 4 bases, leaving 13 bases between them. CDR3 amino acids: CASSQEAGVNNQPQHF. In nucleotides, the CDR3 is TGTGCCAGCAGCCAAGAGGCAGGAGTAAATAATCAGCCCCAGCATTTT.

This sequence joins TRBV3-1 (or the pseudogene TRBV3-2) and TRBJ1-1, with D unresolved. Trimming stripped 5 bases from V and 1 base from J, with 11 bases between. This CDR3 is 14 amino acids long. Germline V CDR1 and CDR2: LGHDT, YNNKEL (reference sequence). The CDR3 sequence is CASSLLSANTEAFF. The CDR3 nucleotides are TGTGCCAGCAGCTTACTCTCAGCGAACACTGAAGCTTTCTTT.

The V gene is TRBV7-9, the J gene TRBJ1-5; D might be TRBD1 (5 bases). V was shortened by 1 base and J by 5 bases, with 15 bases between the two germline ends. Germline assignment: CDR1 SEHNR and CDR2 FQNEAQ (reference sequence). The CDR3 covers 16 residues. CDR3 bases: TGTGCCAGCAGCTTAGATAATGGGGGTCCGGATCAGCCCCAGCATTTT. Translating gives CASSLDNGGPDQPQHF.

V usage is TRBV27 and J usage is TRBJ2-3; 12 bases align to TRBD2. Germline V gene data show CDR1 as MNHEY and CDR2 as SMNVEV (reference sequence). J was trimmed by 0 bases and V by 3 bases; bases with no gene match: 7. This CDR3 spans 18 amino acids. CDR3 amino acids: CASSLRTSGAPSTDTQYF. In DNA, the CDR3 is TGTGCCAGCAGTTTGAGGACTAGCGGGGCCCCTAGCACAGATACGCAGTATTTT.

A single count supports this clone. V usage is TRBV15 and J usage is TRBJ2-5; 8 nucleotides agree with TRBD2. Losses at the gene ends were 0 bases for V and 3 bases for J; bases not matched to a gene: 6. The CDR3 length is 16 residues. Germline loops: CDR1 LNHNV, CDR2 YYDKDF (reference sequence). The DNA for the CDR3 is TGTGCCACCAGCAGAGATCTCGGTAGCGGGGAAGAGACCCAGTACTTC. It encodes CATSRDLGSGEETQYF.

CDR3 in DNA: TGTGCCAGTAGTCCAGGGAGGGGGTATAATTCACCCCTCCACTTT. Its translation is CASSPGRGYNSPLHF. The V call is TRBV19, the J call TRBJ1-6, with D possibly TRBD1 on 6 matching bases. The length of the CDR3 is 15 residues. Looked up from germline, CDR1 is LNHDA and CDR2 is SQIVND (reference sequence). Trimming pared 5 bases from V and 4 bases from J, leaving 12 bases between.

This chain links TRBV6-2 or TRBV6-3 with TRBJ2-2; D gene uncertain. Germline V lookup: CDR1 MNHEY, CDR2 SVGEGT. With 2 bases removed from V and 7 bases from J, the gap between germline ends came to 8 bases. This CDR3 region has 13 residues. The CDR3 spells CASSYAIVGELFF. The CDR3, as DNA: TGTGCCAGCAGTTACGCCATCGTCGGGGAGCTGTTTTTT.

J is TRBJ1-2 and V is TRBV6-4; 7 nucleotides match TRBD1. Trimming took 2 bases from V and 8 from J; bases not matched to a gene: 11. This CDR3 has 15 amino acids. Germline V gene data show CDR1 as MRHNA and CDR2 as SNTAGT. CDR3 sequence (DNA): TGTGCCAGCAGTGACAGGGGGCAAGGAGGACGAGGCTACACCTTC. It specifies CASSDRGQGGRGYTF.

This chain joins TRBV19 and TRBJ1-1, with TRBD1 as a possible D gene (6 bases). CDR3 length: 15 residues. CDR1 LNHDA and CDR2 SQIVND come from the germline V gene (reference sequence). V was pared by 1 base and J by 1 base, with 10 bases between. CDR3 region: CASSIAGARNTEAFF. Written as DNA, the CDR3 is TGTGCCAGTAGTATAGCAGGGGCGAGGAACACTGAAGCTTTCTTT.

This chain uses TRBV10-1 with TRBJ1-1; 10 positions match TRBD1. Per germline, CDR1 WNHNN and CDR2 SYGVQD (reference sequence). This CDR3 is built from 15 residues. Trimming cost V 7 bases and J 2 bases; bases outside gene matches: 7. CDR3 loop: CASTAGTGDNTEAFF. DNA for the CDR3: TGCGCCAGCACCGCCGGGACAGGGGATAACACTGAAGCTTTCTTT.

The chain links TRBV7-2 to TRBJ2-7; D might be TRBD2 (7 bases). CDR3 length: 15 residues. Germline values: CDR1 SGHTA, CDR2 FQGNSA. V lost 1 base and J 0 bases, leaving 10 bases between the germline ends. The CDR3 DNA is TGTGCCAGCAGCTTAGGGGGGGGCAACTCCTACGAGCAGTACTTC. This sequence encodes CASSLGGGNSYEQYF.

This chain's CDR3 is CSYRQGTEAFF. The CDR3 coding sequence is TGCAGCTACCGACAGGGTACTGAAGCTTTCTTT. This chain connects TRBV29-1 to TRBJ1-1, with TRBD1 matching 7 bases. The CDR3 covers 11 residues. The V gene's germline CDR1 is SQVTM and CDR2 ANQGSEA. V shed 8 bases, J shed 5 bases, and the junction held 5 bases outside the gene matches.

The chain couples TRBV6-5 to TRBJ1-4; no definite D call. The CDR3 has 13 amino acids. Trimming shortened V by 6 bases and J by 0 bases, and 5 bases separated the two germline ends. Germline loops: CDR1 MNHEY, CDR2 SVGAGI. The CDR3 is CASRAATNEKLFF. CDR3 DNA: TGTGCCAGCAGGGCCGCAACTAATGAAAAACTGTTTTTT.

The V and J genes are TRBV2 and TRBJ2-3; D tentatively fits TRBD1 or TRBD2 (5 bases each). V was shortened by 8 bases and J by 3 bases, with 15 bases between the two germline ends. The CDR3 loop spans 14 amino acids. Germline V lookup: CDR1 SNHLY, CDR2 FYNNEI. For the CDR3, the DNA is TGTGCCAGCGAGTCGGGGCAGCAGACAGATACGCAGTATTTT. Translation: CASESGQQTDTQYF.

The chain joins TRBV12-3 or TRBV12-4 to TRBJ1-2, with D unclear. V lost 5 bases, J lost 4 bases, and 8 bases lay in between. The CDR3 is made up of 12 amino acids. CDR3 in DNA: TGTGCCAGCAGTGGGGATTTCTATGGCTACACCTTC. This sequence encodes CASSGDFYGYTF.

CDR3 nucleotides: TGTGCCGGAGGACAGTCCACAGATACGCAGTATTTT. It encodes CAGGQSTDTQYF. The J gene is TRBJ2-3, the V gene TRBV6-5; tentative D call: TRBD1 (6 bases). The CDR3 has 12 amino acids. V was clipped by 11 bases and J by 2 bases, with 11 bases between them. Germline assignment: CDR1 MNHEY and CDR2 SVGAGI.